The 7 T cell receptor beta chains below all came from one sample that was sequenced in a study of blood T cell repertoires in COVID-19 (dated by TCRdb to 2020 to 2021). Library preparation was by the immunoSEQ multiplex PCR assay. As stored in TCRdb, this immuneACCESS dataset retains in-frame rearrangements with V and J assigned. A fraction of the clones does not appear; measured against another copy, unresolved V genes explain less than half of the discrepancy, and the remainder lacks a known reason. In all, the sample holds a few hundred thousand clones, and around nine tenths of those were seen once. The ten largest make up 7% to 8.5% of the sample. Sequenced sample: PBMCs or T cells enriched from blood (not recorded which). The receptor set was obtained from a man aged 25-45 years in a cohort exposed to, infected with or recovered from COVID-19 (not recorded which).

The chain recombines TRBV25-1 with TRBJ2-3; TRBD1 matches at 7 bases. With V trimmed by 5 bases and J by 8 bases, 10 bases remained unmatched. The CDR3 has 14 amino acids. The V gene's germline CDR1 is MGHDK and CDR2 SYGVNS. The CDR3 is CASSPNPGGGTQYF. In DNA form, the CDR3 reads TGTGCCAGCAGTCCCAACCCAGGGGGTGGTACGCAGTATTTT.

CDR3 in amino acids: CASQKPSGYHNEQFF. The CDR3 DNA is TGTGCCAGTCAAAAGCCTAGCGGGTACCACAATGAGCAGTTCTTC. The V and J genes are TRBV19 and TRBJ2-1, with 8 bases matching TRBD2. CDR1 LNHDA and CDR2 SQIVND come from the germline V gene (reference sequence). J was trimmed by 5 bases and V by 8 bases; bases with no gene match: 11. CDR3 size: 15 residues.

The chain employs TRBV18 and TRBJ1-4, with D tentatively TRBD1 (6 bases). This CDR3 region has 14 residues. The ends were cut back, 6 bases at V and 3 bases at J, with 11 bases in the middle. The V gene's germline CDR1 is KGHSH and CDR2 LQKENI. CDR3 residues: CASSRTAANEKLFF. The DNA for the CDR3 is TGTGCCAGCTCGAGGACAGCCGCTAATGAAAAACTGTTTTTT.

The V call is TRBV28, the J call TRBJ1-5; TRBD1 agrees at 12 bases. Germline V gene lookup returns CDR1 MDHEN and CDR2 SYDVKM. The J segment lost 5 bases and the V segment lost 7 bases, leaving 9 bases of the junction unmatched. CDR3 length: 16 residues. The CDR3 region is CASTRTGTGGHQPQHF. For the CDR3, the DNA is TGTGCCAGCACTCGTACCGGGACAGGGGGCCATCAGCCCCAGCATTTT.

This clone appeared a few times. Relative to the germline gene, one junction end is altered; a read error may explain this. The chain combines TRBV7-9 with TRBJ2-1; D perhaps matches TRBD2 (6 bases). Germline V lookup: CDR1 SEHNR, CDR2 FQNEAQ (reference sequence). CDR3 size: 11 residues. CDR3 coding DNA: TGTGCCAGCAGCTTACACGGGAGTCTGATCTTC. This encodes CASSLHGSLIF.

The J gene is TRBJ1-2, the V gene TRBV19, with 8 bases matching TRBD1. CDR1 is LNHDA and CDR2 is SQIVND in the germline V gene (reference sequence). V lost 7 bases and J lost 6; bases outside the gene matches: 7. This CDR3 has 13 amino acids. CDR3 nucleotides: TGTGCCAGTACCAATACAGGGGGTAATGGCTACACCTTC. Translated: CASTNTGGNGYTF.

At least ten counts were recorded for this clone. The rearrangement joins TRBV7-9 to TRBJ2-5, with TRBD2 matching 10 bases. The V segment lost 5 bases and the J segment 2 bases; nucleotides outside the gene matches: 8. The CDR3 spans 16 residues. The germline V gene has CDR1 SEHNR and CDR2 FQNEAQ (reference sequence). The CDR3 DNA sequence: TGTGCCAGCAGCCAGAGGACTAGCGGCACACAAGAGACCCAGTACTTC. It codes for CASSQRTSGTQETQYF.